This entry describes one T cell receptor beta chain. This sample is part of a study of blood T cell repertoires in COVID-19. Study as a whole: PBMCs, B-cell-depleted T cells, or T cells provided the cDNA or gDNA that made up the material.

Enrolment of Seattle patients took place during active infection, and they were followed longitudinally. CDR1 and CDR2 (germline): ENHRY, SYGVKD. CDR3 size: 13 residues. V lost 8 bases and J 4 bases, leaving 13 bases between the germline ends. In the original processing: Estimated nucleated cell counts came from reference gene primer amplification. TCRdb's copy holds only in-frame clones and misses some; the assay was immunoSEQ multiplex PCR. The V and J calls and clone size are taken from that table; D and trimming were inferred from the DNA. The data show 300,000 to 350,000 clones, about 93% seen once.

Input material: peripheral blood. The TCR comes from a woman aged 25 to 39 with COVID-19, enrolled during active disease. V usage is TRBV10-3 and J usage is TRBJ2-3, with D perhaps TRBD2 (6 bases). CDR3 DNA sequence: TGTGCCATCGAGGGCGGAGGGGCAGATACGCAGTATTTT. Translating it yields CAIEGGGADTQYF.